The sequence of this T cell receptor beta chain was determined in a study of shared clonotypes between healthy human individuals. Findings of the study overall: A small donor pool kept down the genetic and exposure-history diversity that was represented.

About this clone itself: Its antigen is still unknown. This sequence is one base from a far larger clone and is likely a read error. At the DNA level, this CDR3 is encoded by other sequences in the same sample as well.

Unsorted PBMC replicate PCRs used 300 to 350 ng DNA, roughly 30,000 T cell genomes. Repertoires were generated with immunoSEQ multiplex PCR, while TCRdb's copy carries only in-frame clones and drops some. The sample lists about 500,000 clones; 75% to 80% were seen once. CDR1 is SGHAT, CDR2 FQNNGV, per germline. This CDR3 is built from 15 residues. All donors qualified as healthy HIV-negative adults and had experienced no recent acute infections or vaccinations. The sequence was obtained from a woman aged 40 to 50 in good health. Some clones in this sample may be carry-over from other donors' samples. The V and J genes are TRBV11-2 and TRBJ2-7; 7 bases are shared with TRBD1. The specimen sequenced was PBMCs. The CDR3 DNA reads as TGTGCCAGCAGCGATCGGACAGGAGGTTTCTACGAGCAGTACTTT. Protein sequence: CASSDRTGGFYEQYF.